Listed below are T cell receptor beta chains from one sample, sequenced in a study of blood T cell repertoires in COVID-19. Sequencing was performed with immunoSEQ multiplex PCR; in TCRdb, only in-frame clones are kept and a portion is missing. The sample lists some 220,000 clones; nearly 90% were seen once. Material: peripheral blood. The source of these receptors is a woman between 18 and 29 years old who had recovered from COVID-19. Each CDR3 is given with its conserved first and last residue. D genes are given only for firm matches. Only some rows state a clone size, as once, few, many or a class for expanded clones.

TRBJ2-3,TRBD2,TRBV5-4,-,TGTGCCAGCAATCAGCGGGAGGTCACAGATACGCAGTATTTT,CASNQREVTDTQYF
TRBJ1-2,-,TRBV14,-,TGTGCCAGCAGCCAAAAGACGGGGTTCTATGGCTACACCTTC,CASSQKTGFYGYTF
TRBJ2-3,-,TRBV6-2/TRBV6-3,-,TGTGCCAGCAGTTACTCGCCCGGAGGCACGGATACGCAGTATTTT,CASSYSPGGTDTQYF
TRBJ2-7,-,TRBV7-9,-,TGTGCCAGCATGCCGGCCGCTGGGACACTATACTACGAGCAGTACTTC,CASMPAAGTLYYEQYF
TRBJ1-4,-,TRBV30,-,TGTGCCTGGAGTCTTAACAGGGAAAAACTGTTTTTT,CAWSLNREKLFF
TRBJ2-5,TRBD2,TRBV7-2,-,TGTGCCAGCAGCTTAGCGAGACTAGCGGGTGAAGAGACCCAGTACTTC,CASSLARLAGEETQYF
TRBJ2-5,TRBD2,TRBV27,-,TGTGCCAGCAGGCGACTAGCGGTACAAGAGACCCAGTACTTC,CASRRLAVQETQYF
TRBJ1-2,TRBD1,TRBV4-3,-,TGCGCCAGCAGCCAGCGACCGACAGGGGACTATGGCTACACCTTC,CASSQRPTGDYGYTF
TRBJ1-2,-,TRBV4-3,-,TGCGCCAGCAGCCAAGTCACAGGGATCTATGGCTACACCTTC,CASSQVTGIYGYTF
TRBJ2-5,TRBD2,TRBV6-5,-,TGTGCCAGCAGCCTAGCGGGAGTATGGGAGACCCAGTACTTC,CASSLAGVWETQYF
TRBJ2-3,-,TRBV7-2,-,TGTGCCAGCAGCCCTTTCACAGATACGCAGTATTTT,CASSPFTDTQYF
TRBJ2-5,-,TRBV4-2,once,TGTGCCAGCAGCCAAGCTCAAGAGACCCAGTACTTC,CASSQAQETQYF
TRBJ2-2,-,TRBV19,few,TGTGCCAGTAGTATAGGAGCCAGGGAGCTGTTTTTT,CASSIGARELFF
TRBJ1-2,TRBD1,TRBV2,-,TGTGCCAGCAGTGAAGGGCCAGGGGGCTACTATGGCTACACCTTC,CASSEGPGGYYGYTF
TRBJ1-3,-,TRBV20-1,-,TGCAGTGCTAGTTTGGCTCCCGATTACTCTGGAAACACCATATATTTT,CSASLAPDYSGNTIYF
TRBJ1-2,-,TRBV6-5,-,TGTGCCAGCACCAACTCGGGTGGCTACACCTTC,CASTNSGGYTF
TRBJ2-7,-,TRBV15,-,TGTGCCACCAGCAAACTCTCCTACGAGCAGTACTTC,CATSKLSYEQYF
TRBJ2-5,TRBD1,TRBV7-2,-,TGTGCCAGCAGCTTAGAACGCCGGACAGGTAGTTCCCAGTACTTC,CASSLERRTGSSQYF